The source of this T cell receptor (beta chain) is a study of shared clonotypes between healthy human individuals. Donors had no recently reported acute infections or vaccinations and were HIV-negative. Some clones are missing from TCRdb's copy, which holds only in-frame ones; the method was immunoSEQ multiplex PCR. This sample has about 2.4 million clones, with over 85% found just once. Germline CDR1 SEHNR, CDR2 FQNEAQ (reference sequence). The CDR3 is made up of 15 amino acids. Between the trimmed V and J ends, which lost 3 bases and 5 bases, there was a span of 17 bases. This clone came up once. The sequenced sample consisted of naive CD4+ T cells from PBMCs. Subset in this sample: CD45RA+ positively selected. The clonotype was recovered from a man aged 18 to 29 in good health. Some clones in this sample may be carry-over from other donors' samples. The rearrangement links TRBV7-9 to TRBJ2-7; D possibly uses TRBD1 or TRBD2 (5 bases each). The chain's CDR3 is CASSLPGPLRHEQYF. The DNA for the CDR3 is TGTGCCAGCAGCTTGCCGGGGCCCTTGCGTCACGAGCAGTACTTC.